This T cell receptor (beta chain) came from a study of identical twins. Notes on the study in general: Partial confounding of zero-insertion analyses by invariant MAIT and iNKT cells was possible. Beta clonotypes that were abundant in cord blood contained fewer insertions, a pattern absent from memory repertoires.

TCRdb reprocessed the 5' RACE reads with MiXCR, giving one entry per CDR3 protein. Found here are around 500,000 distinct CDR3 sequences, 14% of them singletons; the top ten hold around 0.52%. Donors uniformly comprised healthy Caucasians. V dropped 2 bases and J dropped 2; count of bases not matched to a gene: 2. CDR3 length: 13 amino acids. Germline CDR1 SQVTM, CDR2 ANQGSEA. Comment on this clonotype: The antigen remains undetermined.

These data were likewise used in another study, on yellow fever vaccine responses in identical twins.

The sample consisted of CD4+ T cells sorted from blood. The receptor comes from a woman aged 18-30 years in good health. The chain recombines TRBV29-1 with TRBJ1-1; 7 nucleotides agree with TRBD1. CDR3: CSVEWTGNTEAFF. The CDR3 nucleotides read TGCAGCGTTGAATGGACAGGAAACACTGAAGCTTTCTTT.